These 29 T cell receptor beta chains originate from one sample sequenced in a study of OX40 agonist ivuxolimab in advanced cancers. TCRdb's copy holds only in-frame clones and misses some; the assay was immunoSEQ multiplex PCR. The top ten clones hold 7.4% of a sample with roughly 86,000 clones, about 90% of them seen once. The sequenced sample was CD4+ or CD8+ T cells sorted from blood, obtained in a trial of the OX40 agonist ivuxolimab. These receptor sequences come from an adult with an advanced solid tumor such as melanoma, head and neck, liver or kidney cancer.

The rearrangement uses TRBV6-5 and TRBJ2-7; 8 bases agree with TRBD1. J gave up 4 bases and V 2 bases, and 4 bases lay outside the gene matches. The CDR3 consists of 14 residues. The germline gives CDR1 MNHEY, CDR2 SVGAGI. The CDR3 here is CASSYGQGPYEQYF. In DNA form, the CDR3 reads TGTGCCAGCAGTTACGGACAGGGCCCTTACGAGCAGTACTTC.

The V and J genes are TRBV6-1 and TRBJ1-2, with 9 bases matching TRBD1. Unmatched junction bases numbered 3, after V lost 0 bases and J lost 4 bases. This CDR3 region has 15 residues. Germline values: CDR1 MNHNS, CDR2 SASEGT. The CDR3 DNA reads TGTGCCAGCAGTGAAGCGCTACAGGGGGCCTATGGCTACACCTTC. This sequence encodes CASSEALQGAYGYTF.

This clone was detected once. At the DNA level, this CDR3 is encoded by other sequences in the same sample as well. The rearrangement uses TRBV27 and TRBJ2-3; D remains ambiguous. Germline CDR1 reads MNHEY; CDR2 reads SMNVEV (reference sequence). With 3 bases removed from V and 2 bases from J, the gap between germline ends came to 3 bases. The CDR3 runs to 12 residues. Written as DNA, the CDR3 is TGTGCCAGCAGTTTCTCCACAGATACGCAGTATTTT. Translated, it gives CASSFSTDTQYF.

The chain combines TRBV6-4 with TRBJ1-1; perhaps TRBD1 as D (5 bases). This CDR3 has 13 residues. The V gene's germline CDR1 is MRHNA and CDR2 SNTAGT. V dropped 3 bases and J dropped 2 bases, with 7 bases sitting between them. The CDR3: CASSDGGNTEAFF. The CDR3 bases are TGTGCCAGCAGTGATGGGGGAAACACTGAAGCTTTCTTT.

For the CDR3, the DNA is TGTGCCTGGACAAGGAGCTCCTACGAGCAGTACTTC. The encoded protein is CAWTRSSYEQYF. The chain recombines TRBV30 with TRBJ2-5; D gene unclear. The J call may not be correct, given that the DNA end is closer to TRBJ2-7. Looked up from germline, CDR1 is GTSNPN and CDR2 is SVGIG (reference sequence). The CDR3 spans 12 residues.

This sequence joins TRBV4-1 and TRBJ1-1; tentative D call: TRBD1 (6 bases). The CDR3 is 14 residues long. The ends were cut back, 1 base at V and 5 bases at J, with 11 bases in the middle. Germline CDR1 MGHRA, CDR2 YSYEKL. The CDR3 sequence: CASSQAGQGTEAFF. CDR3 in DNA: TGCGCCAGCAGCCAAGCAGGGCAGGGGACTGAAGCTTTCTTT.

The rearrangement uses TRBV7-8 and TRBJ1-5; D is uncertain. V lost 1 base and J 4 bases, leaving 20 bases between the germline ends. This CDR3 has 18 amino acids. The germline CDR1 and CDR2 sequences are SGHVS and FQNEAQ. DNA of the CDR3: TGTGCCAGCAGCTTAGAGAGGTTTTTGCCCTCCCAGAATCAGCCCCAGCATTTT. Residues: CASSLERFLPSQNQPQHF.

The gene calls are TRBV7-2 and TRBJ2-7; 7 bases agree with TRBD2. The junction had 12 bases not matched to a gene; V was cut back by 7 bases and J by 3 bases. The CDR3 is 15 residues long. Germline V gives CDR1 SGHTA, CDR2 FQGNSA. The CDR3 sequence: CASTNQGRGFYEQYF. The CDR3 bases are TGTGCCAGCACCAACCAAGGGAGGGGCTTCTACGAGCAGTACTTC.

This clone was observed a single time. V and J are TRBV4-1 and TRBJ2-2; D assignment may be TRBD1 or TRBD2 (6 bases each). Trimming shortened V by 3 bases and J by 1 base, and 18 bases separated the two germline ends. The CDR3 has 18 residues. The V gene's germline CDR1 is MGHRA and CDR2 YSYEKL. CDR3 residues: CASSHLVGGGGNTGELFF. Here the CDR3 DNA reads TGCGCCAGCAGCCATTTAGTAGGCGGAGGGGGGAACACCGGGGAGCTGTTTTTT.

The chain carries TRBV19 and TRBJ1-1, with unresolved D. The CDR3 sequence is 14 residues long. V lost 7 bases to trimming and J lost 1 base, with 13 bases between them. The germline V gene has CDR1 LNHDA and CDR2 SQIVND (reference sequence). This CDR3 is CASTTARGNTEAFF. Here the CDR3 DNA reads TGTGCCAGTACCACTGCGCGGGGGAACACTGAAGCTTTCTTT.

The chain recombines TRBV7-8 with TRBJ1-5, with D perhaps matching TRBD1 (5 bases). The CDR3 length is 15 residues. Germline V gives CDR1 SGHVS, CDR2 FQNEAQ. With 1 base removed from V and 2 bases from J, the gap between germline ends came to 9 bases. DNA of the CDR3: TGTGCCAGCAGCTTAGATGCGGGGGGCAATCAGCCCCAGCATTTT. This codes for CASSLDAGGNQPQHF.

The gene calls are TRBV27 and TRBJ2-1; D is possibly TRBD1 (5 bases). Deletions cut 2 bases from V and 2 bases from J, with 10 bases between. The CDR3 runs to 15 residues. Looked up from germline, CDR1 is MNHEY and CDR2 is SMNVEV (reference sequence). The CDR3 here is CASSLNMGPYNEQFF. CDR3 sequence (DNA): TGTGCCAGCAGTTTAAATATGGGGCCCTACAATGAGCAGTTCTTC.

Only a few counts were recorded for this clone. The rearrangement links TRBV7-9 to TRBJ1-1; the match to TRBD1 covers 9 bases. V trimming: 5 bases; J trimming: 6 bases; junction bases outside the gene matches: 1. The V gene's germline CDR1 is SEHNR and CDR2 FQNEAQ (reference sequence). The CDR3 is made up of 12 amino acids. The CDR3 bases are TGTGCCAGCAGCCGGACAGGGGCTGAAGCTTTCTTT. The encoded protein is CASSRTGAEAFF.

The J gene is TRBJ1-5, the V gene TRBV10-3; no definite D call. The germline gives CDR1 ENHRY, CDR2 SYGVKD. This CDR3 has 13 residues. V was clipped by 5 bases and J by 2 bases, with 7 bases between them. In nucleotides, the CDR3 is TGTGCCATCAGTCAAGAGGGCAATCAGCCCCAGCATTTT. Protein sequence: CAISQEGNQPQHF.

The V call is TRBV4-1, the J call TRBJ2-1; D gene ambiguous. This CDR3 contains 11 residues. The V end lost 3 bases, the J end lost 7 bases, and 4 bases lay between the germline ends. CDR1 and CDR2 from the germline V gene are MGHRA and YSYEKL. This chain's CDR3 is CASSQGNEQFF. In nucleotides, the CDR3 is TGCGCCAGCAGCCAGGGGAATGAGCAGTTCTTC.

The chain couples TRBV27 to TRBJ1-1, with D hard to call. Trimming stripped 8 bases from V and 4 bases from J, with 8 bases between. CDR1 MNHEY and CDR2 SMNVEV come from the germline V gene (reference sequence). The CDR3 consists of 11 residues. In DNA, the CDR3 is TGTGCCAGCGAGAGCGGCACTGAAGCTTTCTTT. As protein: CASESGTEAFF.

V usage is TRBV6-5 and J usage is TRBJ2-7, with 8 positions matching TRBD2. J gave up 4 bases and V 2 bases, and 7 bases lay outside the gene matches. Germline V lookup: CDR1 MNHEY, CDR2 SVGAGI. This CDR3 has 15 amino acids. Here the CDR3 reads CASSYGSGEGYEQYF. The CDR3 nucleotides are TGTGCCAGCAGTTACGGTAGCGGGGAAGGGTACGAGCAGTACTTC.

This chain joins TRBV7-3 and TRBJ2-3; weak D call: TRBD2 (6 bases). V dropped 2 bases and J dropped 3 bases, with 15 bases sitting between them. This CDR3 is built from 16 residues. CDR1 SGHTA and CDR2 FQGTGA come from the germline V gene. For the CDR3, the DNA is TGTGCCAGCAGCTTATCTATCGGTGCGGGAACAGATACGCAGTATTTT. It is translated as CASSLSIGAGTDTQYF.

The genes are TRBV19 and TRBJ2-1, with a weak D call TRBD2 (5 bases). Germline CDR1 and CDR2: LNHDA and SQIVND (reference sequence). V dropped 7 bases and J dropped 3 bases, with 7 bases sitting between them. This CDR3 region has 12 residues. The CDR3 spells CASTGDYNEQFF. The CDR3 DNA follows: TGTGCCAGTACCGGGGACTACAATGAGCAGTTCTTC.

J is TRBJ2-5 and V is TRBV9, with D perhaps TRBD2 (6 bases). In germline, CDR1 is SGDLS, CDR2 YYNGEE. Trimming removed 3 bases at V and 5 bases at J, with 20 bases between. This CDR3 region has 16 residues. The CDR3 nucleotides are TGTGCCAGCAGCGAGGGACTGGTTGGCGACTTGGAGACCCAGTACTTC. Protein: CASSEGLVGDLETQYF.

This clone was detected a few times. Other DNA sequences in this specimen translate into the identical CDR3. This chain joins TRBV11-2 and TRBJ2-5; D is uncertain. The V end lost 3 bases, the J end lost 5 bases, and 7 bases lay between the germline ends. CDR1 is SGHAT, CDR2 FQNNGV, per germline. This CDR3 has 12 residues. CDR3 sequence reads: CASSFTRETQYF. The CDR3 region has the DNA TGTGCCAGCAGCTTTACAAGGGAGACCCAGTACTTC.

Here the CDR3 DNA reads TGTGCCAGCAGCTATAAAGGACAGGGGGTGCGGTCCTACGAGCAGTACTTC. It is translated as CASSYKGQGVRSYEQYF. The V and J genes are TRBV5-6 and TRBJ2-7; 10 nucleotides line up with TRBD1. The germline CDR1 and CDR2 sequences are SGHDT and YYEEEE. The length of the CDR3 is 17 residues. With V trimmed by 3 bases and J by 1 base, 10 bases remained unmatched.

This rearrangement joins TRBV6-4 to TRBJ2-2, with 7 bases matching TRBD2. CDR1 MRHNA and CDR2 SNTAGT come from the germline V gene. This CDR3 has 15 residues. V trimming: 3 bases; J trimming: 3 bases; junction bases outside the gene matches: 4. CDR3 coding DNA: TGTGCCAGCAGTGAGAGGGAGGGCGACACCGGGGAGCTGTTTTTT. Its translation is CASSEREGDTGELFF.

V gene TRBV2 combines with J gene TRBJ2-1, with D maybe TRBD2 (6 bases). V gave up 7 bases and J gave up 5 bases, with 9 bases separating them. Germline V lookup: CDR1 SNHLY, CDR2 FYNNEI. The CDR3 contains 12 residues. The CDR3 nucleotides read TGTGCCAGCACAGGACTACACAATGAGCAGTTCTTC. Translation gives CASTGLHNEQFF. Supplemented by reference TRBV2 and TRBJ2-1, the full variable domain reads EPEVTQTPSHQVTQMGQEVILRCVPISNHLYFYWYRQILGQKVEFLVSFYNNEISEKSEIFDDQFSVERPDGSNFTLKIRSTKLEDSAMYFCASTGLHNEQFFGPGTRLTVL.

This chain connects TRBV5-5 to TRBJ2-7; the D gene is possibly TRBD1 (6 bases). The CDR3 spans 14 residues. Per the germline V gene, CDR1 is SGHKS and CDR2 is YYEKEE (reference sequence). Trimming cost V 0 bases and J 3 bases, with 10 bases left between them. This chain's CDR3 is CASSLVQGSYEQYF. CDR3 DNA sequence: TGTGCCAGCAGCTTGGTACAGGGCAGCTACGAGCAGTACTTC.

J is TRBJ2-3 and V is TRBV27; no clear D. V gave up 5 bases and J gave up 2 bases, with 8 bases separating them. Germline values: CDR1 MNHEY, CDR2 SMNVEV (reference sequence). This CDR3 region has 13 residues. In DNA form, the CDR3 reads TGTGCCAGCAGTCTTGTCTTCACAGATACGCAGTATTTT. This encodes CASSLVFTDTQYF.

In this sample, this clone turned up a few times. The genes are TRBV7-8 and TRBJ2-3; 11 nucleotides align to TRBD2. Germline V CDR1 and CDR2: SGHVS, FQNEAQ. V dropped 6 bases and J dropped 14; count of bases not matched to a gene: 7. CDR3 size: 12 residues. The CDR3 loop reads CASRLLAGVSYF. The CDR3 DNA reads as TGTGCCAGCAGGTTACTAGCGGGGGTGTCGTATTTT. The variable domain in full, completed from reference TRBV7-8 and TRBJ2-3, reads GAGVSQSPRYKVAKRGQDVALRCDPISGHVSLFWYQQALGQGPEFLTYFQNEAQLDKSGLPSDRFFAERPEGSVSTLKIQRTQQEDSAVYLCASRLLAGVSYFGPGTRLTVL.

V usage is TRBV7-3 and J usage is TRBJ2-5, with TRBD1 matching over 8 bases. Trimming at V came to 4 bases and at J to 2 bases, leaving 3 bases not matched to a gene. From germline, CDR1 is SGHTA and CDR2 FQGTGA. The CDR3 totals 14 residues. CDR3 nucleotide sequence: TGTGCCAGCAGCTCCGGACAGGGACAAGAGACCCAGTACTTC. Protein: CASSSGQGQETQYF.

The rearrangement links TRBV6-1 to TRBJ2-5, with D uncertain. V lost 4 bases and J lost 4, with 16 bases in between. The CDR3 runs to 15 residues. The germline V gene has CDR1 MNHNS and CDR2 SASEGT. The CDR3 is CASSVPGSLGETQYF. Here the CDR3 DNA reads TGTGCCAGCAGTGTACCGGGCTCTCTTGGAGAGACCCAGTACTTC.